This is a list of T cell receptor beta chains from one sample in a study of shared clonotypes between healthy human individuals. TCRdb's table, derived via immunoSEQ multiplex PCR, lists solely in-frame clones and lacks some. This sample yields some 2 million clones, of which 85% to 95% are seen a single time; 0.13% belongs to the top ten. The sequencing input was naive CD4+ T cells sorted from blood. Source of these receptors: a man between 18 and 35 years old in good health. Each CDR3 is given with its conserved first and last residue. A D gene is named only where the DNA matches it firmly. Where a row states a size, it is once, few, many or the class of an expanded clone; other rows omit it.

many	TRBJ1-1	.	TRBV18	CASSGLKDTEAFF	TGTGCCAGCTCAGGTTTGAAGGACACTGAAGCTTTCTTT
.	TRBJ2-7	TRBD1	TRBV19	CASSKQGTPYEQYF	TGTGCCAGTAGTAAACAGGGGACCCCCTACGAGCAGTACTTC
.	TRBJ1-1	TRBD1	TRBV7-3	CASSLVPWDRGGEAFF	TGTGCCAGCAGCTTAGTTCCATGGGACAGGGGAGGTGAAGCTTTCTTT
.	TRBJ2-7	TRBD2	TRBV7-8	CASSLLGLAGEQYF	TGTGCCAGCAGCTTGTTGGGACTAGCGGGTGAGCAGTACTTC
.	TRBJ2-2	TRBD2	TRBV6-6	CASRVAGGSTGELFF	TGTGCCAGCAGGGTAGCGGGAGGTAGCACCGGGGAGCTGTTTTTT
.	TRBJ1-5	.	TRBV7-2	CASSFISNQPQHF	TGTGCCAGCAGCTTCATTAGCAATCAGCCCCAGCATTTT
.	TRBJ2-5	TRBD2	TRBV7-6	CASSLISGGGTQETQYF	TGTGCCAGCAGCTTAATTTCCGGCGGGGGGACACAAGAGACCCAGTACTTC
.	TRBJ2-7	.	TRBV5-4	CASNPLGQMYEQYF	TGTGCCAGCAACCCCCTAGGACAGATGTACGAGCAGTACTTC
.	TRBJ2-7	TRBD2	TRBV11-2	CASSLFRSLAGPYEQYF	TGTGCCAGCAGCTTATTCCGTTCACTAGCGGGACCCTACGAGCAGTACTTC
.	TRBJ1-2	.	TRBV29-1	CSVDPRSGGYTF	TGCAGCGTTGATCCGAGGTCGGGCGGCTACACCTTC
once	TRBJ2-1	TRBD2	TRBV10-3	CAIALGGGANNEQFF	TGTGCCATCGCCCTTGGCGGGGGGGCAAACAATGAGCAGTTCTTC
.	TRBJ2-6	.	TRBV6-1	CASSPRQSGANVLTF	TGTGCCAGCAGCCCAAGACAGTCTGGGGCCAACGTCCTGACTTTC
.	TRBJ2-7	.	TRBV7-9	CASSPGLGGRIF	TGTGCCAGCAGCCCCGGGCTGGGTGGGCGGATCTTC
.	TRBJ1-2	TRBD1	TRBV19	CASSPGQGPYGYTF	TGTGCCAGTAGCCCGGGACAGGGCCCCTATGGCTACACCTTC
.	TRBJ2-2	TRBD2	TRBV11-2	CASSERGNTGELFF	TGTGCCAGCTCTGAGCGGGGTAACACCGGGGAGCTGTTTTTT
.	TRBJ2-1	.	TRBV7-8	CASSLERSTNEQFF	TGTGCCAGCAGCTTAGAACGTTCGACCAATGAGCAGTTCTTC
.	TRBJ2-4	TRBD2	TRBV14	CASSQDSGRGNIQYF	TGTGCCAGCAGCCAAGATAGCGGGAGAGGGAACATTCAGTACTTC
.	TRBJ2-2	.	TRBV2	CASNGRFDTGELFF	TGTGCCAGCAATGGGCGATTCGACACCGGGGAGCTGTTTTTT
once	TRBJ2-7	.	TRBV6-5	CASQEYSYEQYF	TGTGCCAGCCAGGAATACTCCTACGAGCAGTACTTC
.	TRBJ2-1	.	TRBV7-2	CASSLPNSNEQFF	TGTGCCAGCAGCTTACCAAATAGCAATGAGCAGTTCTTC
.	TRBJ2-7	.	TRBV30	CAWKRDPSLAQYF	TGTGCCTGGAAGAGGGACCCTTCGCTGGCGCAGTACTTC
.	TRBJ1-2	.	TRBV6-6	CASSPPQGYYGYTF	TGTGCCAGCAGTCCACCCCAGGGGTACTATGGCTACACCTTC
.	TRBJ1-1	.	TRBV5-1	CASSILVSKDTEAFF	TGCGCCAGCAGCATTCTCGTGTCGAAGGACACTGAAGCTTTCTTT
.	TRBJ2-5	.	TRBV27	CASSLARTSPNLETQYF	TGTGCCAGCAGTTTAGCGCGGACTTCGCCTAACCTAGAGACCCAGTACTTC
.	TRBJ2-5	.	TRBV5-1	CASSPMTGAIKETQYF	TGCGCCAGCAGCCCGATGACAGGAGCCATTAAAGAGACCCAGTACTTC
.	TRBJ1-5	.	TRBV6-5	CASCLGEGQPQHF	TGTGCCAGCTGCTTGGGCGAGGGCCAGCCCCAGCATTTT
.	TRBJ2-7	TRBD2	TRBV5-1	CASSLGLAGWQYF	TGCGCCAGCAGCTTGGGACTAGCGGGATGGCAGTACTTC
.	TRBJ2-7	TRBD2	TRBV6-5	CASSPNPSGGRTYF	TGTGCCAGCAGTCCGAACCCTAGCGGGGGGCGGACGTACTTC
.	TRBJ2-7	TRBD2	TRBV2	CASTSGNHEQYF	TGTGCCAGCACTAGCGGGAACCACGAGCAGTACTTC
.	TRBJ2-2	.	TRBV27	CASSRYDLTWERAGELFF	TGTGCCAGCAGTCGATACGACTTAACGTGGGAGCGGGCCGGGGAGCTGTTTTTT
.	TRBJ1-2	TRBD1	TRBV28	CASSLPTGQGWYGYTF	TGTGCCAGCAGTTTACCAACCGGACAGGGTTGGTACGGCTACACCTTC
.	TRBJ2-7	TRBD1	TRBV5-1	CASSEQGQQVGEQYF	TGCGCCAGCAGTGAACAGGGGCAGCAGGTCGGCGAGCAGTACTTC
.	TRBJ1-6	TRBD1	TRBV7-9	CASRPPTGQANSPLHF	TGTGCCAGCCGTCCTCCCACGGGACAGGCTAATTCACCCCTCCACTTT
.	TRBJ1-4	.	TRBV5-1	CASSLGGGGFSGAEKLFF	TGCGCCAGCAGCTTGGGGGGCGGAGGTTTTTCAGGTGCTGAAAAACTGTTTTTT
.	TRBJ2-7	.	TRBV5-6	CASSLLESYEQYF	TGTGCCAGCAGCTTGCTAGAATCCTACGAGCAGTACTTC